The 25 T cell receptor beta chains presented below share a single source sample, sequenced in a study of cytomegalovirus exposure and HLA in healthy donors. Produced via immunoSEQ multiplex PCR; TCRdb's table is partial and in-frame only. The sample has 260,000 or so clones, over 75% seen once; the top ten hold over 0.7%. Sequenced: PBMCs. The receptors come from a woman aged 18-29 years in good health and CMV-seronegative.

The chain combines TRBV25-1 with TRBJ2-7; D is perhaps TRBD1 (5 bases). The CDR3 is 15 residues long. Trimming cost V 7 bases and J 3 bases, with 19 bases left between them. Germline CDR1 and CDR2: MGHDK and SYGVNS. CDR3 residues: CASTPQGRSSYEQYF. CDR3 bases: TGTGCCAGCACCCCTCAGGGAAGGAGTAGCTACGAGCAGTACTTC.

This clone was counted a few times. This rearrangement joins TRBV6-4 to TRBJ2-1; 7 bases agree with TRBD2. V lost 8 bases, J lost 2 bases, and 9 bases stayed unmatched. Germline values: CDR1 MRHNA, CDR2 SNTAGT. The CDR3 contains 15 residues. The CDR3 sequence is CASAPSSGAYNEQFF. As DNA, the CDR3 is TGTGCCAGCGCCCCATCTAGCGGAGCCTACAATGAGCAGTTCTTC.

The chain employs TRBV10-3 and TRBJ2-7; D gene uncertain. The germline CDR1 and CDR2 sequences are ENHRY and SYGVKD. This CDR3 comprises 11 residues. Trimming cost V 5 bases and J 4 bases, with 6 bases left between them. The CDR3 here is CAISPDYEQYF. The CDR3, as DNA: TGTGCCATCAGTCCAGATTACGAGCAGTACTTC.

The chain uses TRBV9 and TRBJ1-2; 9 nucleotides match TRBD1. Germline CDR1 reads SGDLS; CDR2 reads YYNGEE. The V segment lost 4 bases and the J segment 1 base; nucleotides outside the gene matches: 5. The CDR3 spans 15 residues. The CDR3 coding sequence is TGTGCCAGCAGCCGCCGGGACAGGGATAACTATGGCTACACCTTC. This gives the protein CASSRRDRDNYGYTF.

The V and J genes are TRBV5-4 and TRBJ2-1; 14 nucleotides agree with TRBD2. V lost 4 bases to trimming and J lost 10 bases; unmatched junction nucleotides: 4. CDR1 and CDR2 (germline): SGHNT, YYREEE (reference sequence). CDR3 length equals 14 residues. CDR3 in amino acids: CASSGTSGSWEQFF. Here the CDR3 DNA reads TGTGCCAGCAGCGGGACTAGCGGGAGCTGGGAGCAGTTCTTC.

The V and J genes are TRBV6-5 and TRBJ2-7; no clear D. This CDR3 has 11 residues. Germline V gene data show CDR1 as MNHEY and CDR2 as SVGAGI. Between the trimmed V and J ends, which lost 7 bases and 2 bases, there was a span of 6 bases. The CDR3 sequence: CASTTTYEQYF. The CDR3 DNA reads as TGTGCCAGCACCACAACCTACGAGCAGTACTTC.

The genes are TRBV7-2 and TRBJ2-7, with 7 bases aligning to TRBD2. Germline CDR1 SGHTA, CDR2 FQGNSA. The CDR3 is made up of 12 amino acids. V was clipped by 7 bases and J by 6 bases; unmatched bases: 6. The CDR3 protein is CASTLGGTEQYF. CDR3 nucleotide sequence: TGTGCCAGCACCCTGGGGGGGACCGAGCAGTACTTC.

This chain uses TRBV6-5 with TRBJ1-4; D is uncertain. The length of the CDR3 is 14 residues. V was cut by 2 bases and J by 9 bases, with 13 bases left in between. In germline, CDR1 is MNHEY, CDR2 SVGAGI. The CDR3 coding sequence is TGTGCCAGCAGTTACAACGCCGAGATGAAAAAACTGTTTTTT. It is translated as CASSYNAEMKKLFF.

The chain employs TRBV13 and TRBJ2-7; maybe TRBD1 (5 bases). Germline CDR1 reads PRHDT; CDR2 reads FYEKMQ (reference sequence). The CDR3 length is 13 residues. V lost 5 bases and J 0 bases, leaving 8 bases between the germline ends. This chain's CDR3 is CASSRQSSYEQYF. For the CDR3, the DNA is TGTGCCAGCAGCCGACAGAGCTCCTACGAGCAGTACTTC.

The V and J genes are TRBV5-6 and TRBJ2-1, with 10 bases that match TRBD2. The J segment lost 4 bases and the V segment lost 4 bases, leaving 11 bases of the junction unmatched. Germline CDR1 reads SGHDT; CDR2 reads YYEEEE. The CDR3 runs 17 residues. This chain's CDR3 is CASSHRWVAGGYNEQFF. In DNA form, the CDR3 reads TGTGCCAGCAGCCACCGTTGGGTAGCGGGAGGTTACAATGAGCAGTTCTTC. The full variable domain, with the rest looked up from reference TRBV5-6 and TRBJ2-1, is DAGVTQSPTHLIKTRGQQVTLRCSPKSGHDTVSWYQQALGQGPQFIFQYYEEEERQRGNFPDRFSGHQFPNYSSELNVNALLLGDSALYLCASSHRWVAGGYNEQFFGPGTRLTVL.

This chain links TRBV28 with TRBJ2-7, with 8 bases that match TRBD2. Germline CDR1 is MDHEN and CDR2 is SYDVKM. V gave up 2 bases and J gave up 3 bases; unmatched junction bases: 3. The CDR3 totals 14 residues. The CDR3 DNA reads as TGTGCCAGCAGTTTAATGGGACTAGGCTACGAGCAGTACTTC. Residues: CASSLMGLGYEQYF.

The chain joins TRBV29-1 to TRBJ2-1; 9 bases align to TRBD2. V gave up 5 bases and J gave up 8 bases; unmatched junction bases: 16. The germline V gene encodes CDR1 SQVTM and CDR2 ANQGSEA. This CDR3 has 16 amino acids. This CDR3 reads CSVSTLAGKTGDEQFF. CDR3 coding DNA: TGCAGCGTTTCTACGCTAGCGGGAAAAACGGGCGATGAGCAGTTCTTC.

J is TRBJ2-7 and V is TRBV5-1, with a tentative D call TRBD2 (6 bases). V shed 8 bases and J shed 1 base, with 16 bases lying between them. The CDR3 runs 14 residues. Germline V lookup: CDR1 SGHRS, CDR2 YFSETQ. The DNA for the CDR3 is TGCGCCAGGAATTGGGAGACTAGATCCTACGAGCAGTACTTC. Translating it yields CARNWETRSYEQYF.

This clone was detected only once. J is TRBJ2-1 and V is TRBV10-2; D possibly corresponds to TRBD2 (6 bases). Germline V lookup: CDR1 WSHSY, CDR2 SAAADI. V was cut by 2 bases and J by 10 bases, with 15 bases left in between. The CDR3 consists of 14 residues. The CDR3 sequence: CASSEGLGRGEQFF. The CDR3 nucleotides read TGCGCCAGCAGTGAGGGCCTGGGACGGGGGGAGCAGTTCTTC.

The chain is built from TRBV6-1 and TRBJ1-2; 7 positions match TRBD1. J was trimmed by 7 bases and V by 5 bases; bases with no gene match: 13. The CDR3 loop spans 15 amino acids. The germline CDR1 and CDR2 sequences are MNHNS and SASEGT. The CDR3 loop reads CASSNIEGALFGYTF. The DNA for the CDR3 is TGTGCCAGCAGTAATATTGAGGGGGCGTTATTTGGCTACACCTTC.

The CDR3 sequence is CASPLGTTNTGELFF. The CDR3 region has the DNA TGTGCCAGCCCCTTGGGGACAACCAACACCGGGGAGCTGTTTTTT. The gene calls are TRBV18 and TRBJ2-2, with D possibly being TRBD1 (6 bases). CDR1 is KGHSH and CDR2 is LQKENI in the germline V gene. This CDR3 is built from 15 residues. V lost 8 bases and J lost 2, with 15 bases in between.

V is TRBV5-4 and J is TRBJ2-7, with a weak D call TRBD1 (5 bases). V lost 4 bases to trimming and J lost 0 bases, with 8 bases between them. This CDR3 contains 13 residues. The germline V gene encodes CDR1 SGHNT and CDR2 YYREEE (reference sequence). This chain's CDR3 is CASSEGASYEQYF. The CDR3 DNA sequence: TGTGCCAGCAGCGAAGGGGCCTCCTACGAGCAGTACTTC.

This chain connects TRBV6-5 to TRBJ2-1; D may be TRBD2 (5 bases). The CDR3 contains 12 residues. Trimming cost V 3 bases and J 8 bases, with 8 bases left between them. Germline CDR1 reads MNHEY; CDR2 reads SVGAGI. CDR3 sequence reads: CASSYGEHEQFF. CDR3 nucleotides: TGTGCCAGCAGTTATGGGGAGCATGAGCAGTTCTTC.

The rearrangement links TRBV5-8 to TRBJ2-2; tentative D call: TRBD2 (6 bases). The CDR3 length is 14 residues. With 4 bases removed from V and 5 bases from J, the gap between germline ends came to 12 bases. Germline lookup yields CDR1 SGHTS and CDR2 YDEGEE. The CDR3 loop reads CASSTGLVTGELFF. In DNA form, the CDR3 reads TGTGCCAGCAGCACGGGACTCGTTACCGGGGAGCTGTTTTTT. Complete variable domain (other parts from reference TRBV5-8 and TRBJ2-2): EAGVTQSPTHLIKTRGQQATLRCSPISGHTSVYWYQQALGLGLQFLLWYDEGEERNRGNFPPRFSGRQFPNYSSELNVNALELEDSALYLCASSTGLVTGELFFGEGSRLTVL.

Worth noting for this clone: Mismatch with germline at one junction end may stem from a read error. The chain links TRBV5-5 to TRBJ1-4; weak D call: TRBD1 (5 bases). Germline values: CDR1 SGHKS, CDR2 YYEKEE (reference sequence). The CDR3 length is 10 residues. The CDR3 spells CASSSIRARF. The CDR3 coding sequence is TGTGCCAGCAGCTCGATCAGGGCTCGTTTT.

The chain uses TRBV15 and TRBJ2-3; 12 nucleotides agree with TRBD2. V trimming: 5 bases; J trimming: 0 bases; junction bases outside the gene matches: 6. The CDR3 sequence is 17 residues long. CDR1 is LNHNV and CDR2 is YYDKDF in the germline V gene (reference sequence). The CDR3 sequence: CATSVRLAGVSTDTQYF. The CDR3 DNA sequence: TGTGCCACCAGCGTCAGACTAGCGGGAGTGAGCACAGATACGCAGTATTTT. Together with reference TRBV15 and TRBJ2-3, the CDR3 gives the full variable domain: DAMVIQNPRYQVTQFGKPVTLSCSQTLNHNVMYWYQQKSSQAPKLLFHYYDKDFNNEADTPDNFQSRRPNTSFCFLDIRSPGLGDTAMYLCATSVRLAGVSTDTQYFGPGTRLTVL.

The chain joins TRBV12-5 to TRBJ2-5, with a tentative D call TRBD2 (6 bases). Germline assignment: CDR1 LGHNT and CDR2 FRNRAP. The CDR3 is 17 amino acids. The V gene lost 4 bases and the J gene lost 5 bases, with 23 bases spanning the gap. CDR3 sequence reads: CASGSSRDLYLGETQYF. CDR3 DNA sequence: TGTGCTAGTGGTTCGTCCCGGGACTTATACTTAGGGGAGACCCAGTACTTC.

The J gene is TRBJ1-1, the V gene TRBV27; D not certain. V dropped 5 bases and J dropped 1 base, with 11 bases sitting between them. CDR3 length: 14 residues. In germline, CDR1 is MNHEY, CDR2 SMNVEV (reference sequence). CDR3 amino acids: CASSVGVANTEAFF. CDR3 DNA: TGTGCCAGCAGTGTGGGTGTAGCGAACACTGAAGCTTTCTTT.

As concerns this clone: Compared with germline, one end of the junction differs, possibly owing to a read error. The V call is TRBV5-1, the J call TRBJ1-2, with 10 bases fitting TRBD1. The germline V gene has CDR1 SGHRS and CDR2 YFSETQ. CDR3 length: 15 amino acids. The CDR3 is CASSFRDRGSRGYTF. The CDR3 nucleotides are TGCGCCAGTAGCTTTAGGGACAGGGGCTCACGTGGCTACACCTTC.

The chain couples TRBV18 to TRBJ1-1; D unclear. Trimming cost V 2 bases and J 5 bases, with 9 bases left between them. The CDR3 totals 13 residues. Germline V gene data show CDR1 as KGHSH and CDR2 as LQKENI. CDR3 nucleotides: TGTGCCAGCTCACCAGTGGGCATGACTGAAGCTTTCTTT. Translation: CASSPVGMTEAFF.